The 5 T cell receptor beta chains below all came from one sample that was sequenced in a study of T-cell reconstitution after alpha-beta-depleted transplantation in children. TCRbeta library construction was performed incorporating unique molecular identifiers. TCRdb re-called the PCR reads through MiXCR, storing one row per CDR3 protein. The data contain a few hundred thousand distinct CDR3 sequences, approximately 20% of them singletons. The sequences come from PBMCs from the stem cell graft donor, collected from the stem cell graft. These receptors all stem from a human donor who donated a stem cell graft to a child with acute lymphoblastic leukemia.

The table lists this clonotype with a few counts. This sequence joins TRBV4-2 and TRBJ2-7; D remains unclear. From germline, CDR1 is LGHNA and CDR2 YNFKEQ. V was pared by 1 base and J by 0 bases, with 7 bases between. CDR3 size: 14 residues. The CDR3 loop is CASSQARSSYEQYF. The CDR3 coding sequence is TGTGCCAGCAGCCAAGCCAGGAGCTCCTACGAGCAGTACTTC.

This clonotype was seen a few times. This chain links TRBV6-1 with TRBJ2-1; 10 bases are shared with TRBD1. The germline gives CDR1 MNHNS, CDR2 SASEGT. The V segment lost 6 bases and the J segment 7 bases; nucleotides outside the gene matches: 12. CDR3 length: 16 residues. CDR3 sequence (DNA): TGTGCCAGCAGCTCACAAAGACAGGGGGCGCATAATGAGCAGTTCTTC. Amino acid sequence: CASSSQRQGAHNEQFF.

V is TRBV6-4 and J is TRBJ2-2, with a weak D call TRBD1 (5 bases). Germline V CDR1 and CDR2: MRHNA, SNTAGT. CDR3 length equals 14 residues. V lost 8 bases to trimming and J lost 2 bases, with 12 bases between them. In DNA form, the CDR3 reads TGTGCCAGCGGGAAGGGGTCAAACACCGGGGAGCTGTTTTTT. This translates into CASGKGSNTGELFF.

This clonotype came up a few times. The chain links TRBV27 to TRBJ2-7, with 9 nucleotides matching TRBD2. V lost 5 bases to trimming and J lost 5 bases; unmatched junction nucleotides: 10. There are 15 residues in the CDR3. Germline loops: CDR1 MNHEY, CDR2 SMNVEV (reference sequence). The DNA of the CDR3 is TGTGCCAGCAGTCTAGCGGGAACCCCCCTCCACGAGCAGTACTTC. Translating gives CASSLAGTPLHEQYF.

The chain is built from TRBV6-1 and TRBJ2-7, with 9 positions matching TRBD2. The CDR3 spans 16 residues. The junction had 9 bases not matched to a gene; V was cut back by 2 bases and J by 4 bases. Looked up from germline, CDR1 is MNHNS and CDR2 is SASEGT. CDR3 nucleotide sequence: TGTGCCAGCAGTGAATGGGGTAGCGGGAGCTTGTACGAGCAGTACTTC. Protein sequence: CASSEWGSGSLYEQYF.